Below, 27 T cell receptor beta chains from the same sample are listed, as sequenced in a study of cytomegalovirus exposure and HLA in healthy donors. Amplification used 60 Vbeta primers and 13 Jbeta primers. Generated by immunoSEQ multiplex PCR, the TCRdb table keeps only in-frame clones and is missing some. The table shows around 200,000 clones, with less than 80% occurring only once. The sequencing input was PBMCs. The receptor set was obtained from a girl aged 2 to 9 in good health and CMV-seronegative.

This chain links TRBV5-1 with TRBJ2-2, with TRBD1 matching 8 bases. The trim removed 1 base at V and 4 bases at J, leaving 9 bases unmatched. This CDR3 region has 17 residues. The germline V gene has CDR1 SGHRS and CDR2 YFSETQ. CDR3 bases: TGCGCCAGCAGCTTGACCCTTACAGGGGGAAGCACCGGGGAGCTGTTTTTT. Its translation is CASSLTLTGGSTGELFF.

V usage is TRBV5-1 and J usage is TRBJ2-4, with D tentatively TRBD1 (6 bases). Germline V gives CDR1 SGHRS, CDR2 YFSETQ. V lost 1 base and J 0 bases, leaving 14 bases between the germline ends. The CDR3 is made up of 17 amino acids. As DNA, the CDR3 is TGCGCCAGCAGCTTGAATGGACAGCCGATAGCCAAAAACATTCAGTACTTC. Its protein product is CASSLNGQPIAKNIQYF.

This chain uses TRBV2 with TRBJ2-7, with 10 bases aligning to TRBD2. The junction had 14 bases not matched to a gene; V was cut back by 3 bases and J by 0 bases. The CDR3 totals 19 residues. CDR1 and CDR2 (germline): SNHLY, FYNNEI. CDR3 sequence: CASSDLPKSSSGSSYEQYF. CDR3 coding DNA: TGTGCCAGCAGTGATCTCCCCAAATCTTCTAGCGGGAGCTCCTACGAGCAGTACTTC.

This clone showed up just a few times. CDR3 in amino acids: CAISDRGANYEQYF. CDR3 in DNA: TGTGCCATCAGTGACAGGGGGGCCAATTACGAGCAGTACTTC. The chain employs TRBV10-3 and TRBJ2-5, with D possibly matching TRBD1 (7 bases). The J call is in doubt because the DNA end fits TRBJ2-7 better. Germline CDR1 reads ENHRY; CDR2 reads SYGVKD. The CDR3 covers 14 residues.

This clone was seen a handful of times. The chain is built from TRBV19 and TRBJ2-1; 10 bases agree with TRBD2. Germline trimming cut 4 bases from V and 13 bases from J; bases unmatched to any gene: 7. This CDR3 is built from 13 residues. Germline V gives CDR1 LNHDA, CDR2 SQIVND (reference sequence). The CDR3 reads CASSTTLAGEQFF. CDR3 in DNA: TGTGCCAGTAGTACCACCCTAGCGGGAGAACAGTTCTTC. The full variable domain, rest sourced from reference TRBV19 and TRBJ2-1, is DGGITQSPKYLFRKEGQNVTLSCEQNLNHDAMYWYRQDPGQGLRLIYYSQIVNDFQKGDIAEGYSVSREKKESFPLTVTSAQKNPTAFYLCASSTTLAGEQFFGPGTRLTVL.

J is TRBJ2-2 and V is TRBV19; 10 bases align to TRBD2. Germline CDR1 LNHDA, CDR2 SQIVND (reference sequence). The CDR3 is 14 residues long. V lost 3 bases and J lost 6; bases outside the gene matches: 1. CDR3 region: CASSISGGPGELFF. Written as DNA, the CDR3 is TGTGCCAGTAGTATTAGCGGGGGGCCCGGGGAGCTGTTTTTT.

V and J are TRBV18 and TRBJ2-3; 8 bases map to TRBD2. The CDR3 spans 15 residues. Trimming removed 2 bases from V and 3 bases from J; junction bases left unmatched: 4. The germline gives CDR1 KGHSH, CDR2 LQKENI. DNA for the CDR3: TGTGCCAGCTCACCAAGCGGGGGAGGTACAGATACGCAGTATTTT. Amino acids: CASSPSGGGTDTQYF.

The V call is TRBV2, the J call TRBJ2-3; TRBD1 aligns across 7 bases. V trimming: 8 bases; J trimming: 2 bases; junction bases outside the gene matches: 16. Germline V gene data show CDR1 as SNHLY and CDR2 as FYNNEI. The CDR3 extends over 17 amino acids. The CDR3 here is CASSFSGTAEDTDTQYF. The CDR3 DNA sequence: TGTGCCAGCTCCTTTTCCGGGACAGCGGAGGACACAGATACGCAGTATTTT. The full variable domain, its missing parts supplied by reference TRBV2 and TRBJ2-3, is EPEVTQTPSHQVTQMGQEVILRCVPISNHLYFYWYRQILGQKVEFLVSFYNNEISEKSEIFDDQFSVERPDGSNFTLKIRSTKLEDSAMYFCASSFSGTAEDTDTQYFGPGTRLTVL.

V and J are TRBV19 and TRBJ2-2, with D uncertain. From germline, CDR1 is LNHDA and CDR2 SQIVND (reference sequence). CDR3 size: 12 residues. V dropped 7 bases and J dropped 5 bases, with 8 bases sitting between them. CDR3 region: CASTAGTGELFF. In DNA form, the CDR3 reads TGTGCCAGTACGGCCGGGACCGGGGAGCTGTTTTTT.

This clone occurred once. The V gene is TRBV5-1, the J gene TRBJ1-1; unclear D gene. CDR1 and CDR2 from the germline V gene are SGHRS and YFSETQ. Trimming shortened V by 2 bases and J by 1 base, and 6 bases separated the two germline ends. The CDR3 loop spans 13 amino acids. The CDR3 sequence: CASSFSSNTEAFF. The DNA of the CDR3 is TGCGCCAGCAGCTTTAGTTCGAACACTGAAGCTTTCTTT.

The chain recombines TRBV5-1 with TRBJ2-7; 11 nucleotides line up with TRBD2. This CDR3 has 16 amino acids. Germline lookup yields CDR1 SGHRS and CDR2 YFSETQ. V dropped 4 bases and J dropped 7; count of bases not matched to a gene: 13. The chain's CDR3 is CASSLRLAGNPREQYF. The CDR3 DNA follows: TGCGCCAGCAGCCTTCGACTAGCGGGAAATCCTAGAGAGCAGTACTTC.

As DNA, the CDR3 is TGTGCCAGCAGTTTGAGCGGGCAGCAGTACTTC. Protein product: CASSLSGQQYF. The chain uses TRBV7-8 and TRBJ2-7; possibly TRBD2 for D (6 bases). The germline gives CDR1 SGHVS, CDR2 FQNEAQ. Trimming removed 6 bases from V and 8 bases from J, with 11 bases in between. CDR3 length equals 11 residues.

The chain uses TRBV6-4 and TRBJ2-5; tentatively, D is TRBD1 (5 bases). This CDR3 spans 15 amino acids. V lost 6 bases and J lost 1, with 15 bases in between. Germline assignment: CDR1 MRHNA and CDR2 SNTAGT. The CDR3, as DNA: TGTGCCAGCAGCGCGGACCAGGGTCCCCAAGAGACCCAGTACTTC. Its translation: CASSADQGPQETQYF.

This clone has just a few counts. This sequence joins TRBV11-2 and TRBJ2-3; no firm D call. Germline CDR1 is SGHAT and CDR2 is FQNNGV. This CDR3 comprises 13 residues. Between the trimmed V and J ends, which lost 5 bases and 3 bases, there was a span of 9 bases. CDR3 coding DNA: TGTGCCAGCAGCCCCGGAGTGACAGATACGCAGTATTTT. Protein product: CASSPGVTDTQYF.

The CDR3: CASSLPYRDSTDTQYF. CDR3 sequence (DNA): TGTGCCAGCAGCTTACCTTACAGGGACAGCACAGATACGCAGTATTTT. The rearrangement uses TRBV7-6 and TRBJ2-3; a weak D match, TRBD1 (6 bases). V dropped 2 bases and J dropped 0 bases, with 12 bases sitting between them. This CDR3 comprises 16 residues. Germline V gene sequence: CDR1 SGHVS, CDR2 FNYEAQ.

The CDR3 nucleotides read TGTGCCAGCAGTTTATTCGGGGGATTGAACACTGAAGCTTTCTTT. This codes for CASSLFGGLNTEAFF. The rearrangement joins TRBV27 to TRBJ1-1; TRBD1 might be the D (5 bases). This CDR3 is built from 15 residues. V lost 1 base and J lost 0, with 9 bases in between. The V gene's germline CDR1 is MNHEY and CDR2 SMNVEV (reference sequence).

As to this clone: A read error may produce the germline difference seen at one junction end. The V gene is TRBV7-9, the J gene TRBJ1-2; maybe TRBD1 (6 bases). The CDR3 covers 15 residues. Germline CDR1 and CDR2: SEHNR and FQNEAQ (reference sequence). CDR3 sequence (DNA): TGTTCCAGCAGCTTAGGGGGGGGCGCTGGCTATGGCTACACCTTC. It codes for CSSSLGGGAGYGYTF. The variable domain in full, with the rest retrieved from reference TRBV7-9 and TRBJ1-2, is DTGVSQNPRHKITKRGQNVTFRCDPISEHNRLYWYRQTLGQGPEFLTYFQNEAQLEKSRLLSDRFSAERPKGSFSTLEIQRTEQGDSAMYLCSSSLGGGAGYGYTFGSGTRLTVV.

Notes on this clone: Other DNA sequences in this sample translate to the same CDR3. V is TRBV7-9 and J is TRBJ1-1; D not certain. The V gene's germline CDR1 is SEHNR and CDR2 FQNEAQ (reference sequence). The CDR3 totals 13 residues. The V end lost 2 bases, the J end lost 5 bases, and 9 bases lay between the germline ends. In nucleotides, the CDR3 is TGTGCCAGCAGCTTATTTCAGAGGACTGAAGCTTTCTTT. Its translation is CASSLFQRTEAFF.

The chain recombines TRBV5-6 with TRBJ2-5; 11 nucleotides agree with TRBD2. V was pared by 3 bases and J by 2 bases, with 6 bases of the junction left unmatched. This CDR3 region has 16 residues. The V gene's germline CDR1 is SGHDT and CDR2 YYEEEE. CDR3 region: CASSSGTSGPQETQYF. CDR3 nucleotides: TGTGCCAGCAGCTCGGGGACTAGCGGACCACAAGAGACCCAGTACTTC.

The genes are TRBV29-1 and TRBJ2-4; D possibly corresponds to TRBD2 (5 bases). CDR3 length: 12 residues. Germline CDR1 SQVTM, CDR2 ANQGSEA. V was shortened by 4 bases and J by 15 bases, with 19 bases between the two germline ends. CDR3 DNA: TGCAGCGTTGGCGGGCTATTGGGTCCGGTGTACTTC. Its translation is CSVGGLLGPVYF. The whole variable domain, filled in from reference TRBV29-1 and TRBJ2-4, reads SAVISQKPSRDICQRGTSLTIQCQVDSQVTMMFWYRQQPGQSLTLIATANQGSEATYESGFVIDKFPISRPNLTFSTLTVSNMSPEDSSIYLCSVGGLLGPVYFGAGTRLSVL.

This chain connects TRBV19 to TRBJ1-5; unclear D gene. V dropped 2 bases and J dropped 3 bases, with 8 bases sitting between them. Germline V gene data show CDR1 as LNHDA and CDR2 as SQIVND (reference sequence). This CDR3 has 14 residues. In DNA, the CDR3 is TGTGCCAGTAGTATATCCGGGGACAATCAGCCCCAGCATTTT. It codes for CASSISGDNQPQHF.

The chain couples TRBV2 to TRBJ2-7; 7 positions agree with TRBD2. Unmatched junction bases numbered 15, after V lost 6 bases and J lost 7 bases. The CDR3 is 15 amino acids. CDR1 and CDR2 (germline): SNHLY, FYNNEI. The chain's CDR3 is CASRGGENQLREQYF. CDR3 DNA sequence: TGTGCCAGCAGGGGGGGGGAAAACCAGTTACGGGAGCAGTACTTC.

The rearrangement joins TRBV5-1 to TRBJ2-1, with 10 nucleotides matching TRBD2. CDR1 is SGHRS, CDR2 YFSETQ, per germline. CDR3 size: 15 residues. V dropped 0 bases and J dropped 10; count of bases not matched to a gene: 7. CDR3 residues: CASSLEASGGGEQFF. CDR3 bases: TGCGCCAGCAGCTTGGAGGCTAGCGGGGGAGGGGAGCAGTTCTTC. The entire variable domain, with the rest obtained from reference TRBV5-1 and TRBJ2-1, is as follows: KAGVTQTPRYLIKTRGQQVTLSCSPISGHRSVSWYQQTPGQGLQFLFEYFSETQRNKGNFPGRFSGRQFSNSRSEMNVSTLELGDSALYLCASSLEASGGGEQFFGPGTRLTVL.

CDR3 protein: CASSVLADYTDTQYF. In nucleotides, the CDR3 is TGTGCCAGCAGCGTCTTAGCGGATTACACAGATACGCAGTATTTT. V usage is TRBV9 and J usage is TRBJ2-3; TRBD2 is a possible D gene (6 bases). The CDR3 loop spans 15 amino acids. Germline V gene lookup returns CDR1 SGDLS and CDR2 YYNGEE. Trimming shortened V by 2 bases and J by 2 bases, and 12 bases separated the two germline ends.

The chain is built from TRBV6-1 and TRBJ1-2, with no clear D. This CDR3 spans 12 amino acids. Germline-derived CDR1 and CDR2 are MNHNS and SASEGT. Trimming took 0 bases from V and 14 from J, leaving 13 bases between them. The CDR3 here is CASSEALRGGTF. CDR3 bases: TGTGCCAGCAGTGAAGCGCTTCGGGGAGGAACCTTC.

The V and J genes are TRBV19 and TRBJ1-5; 7 bases agree with TRBD1. Germline lookup yields CDR1 LNHDA and CDR2 SQIVND (reference sequence). V lost 11 bases to trimming and J lost 7 bases; unmatched junction nucleotides: 14. The CDR3 contains 14 residues. The CDR3 spells CASVQGPLRQPQHF. The CDR3 DNA reads as TGTGCCTCCGTACAGGGGCCCCTCCGACAGCCCCAGCATTTT.

The chain is built from TRBV29-1 and TRBJ2-5, with a possible D match to TRBD2 (5 bases). The CDR3 has 13 residues. The germline V and J ends were trimmed by 0 bases and 7 bases, with 12 bases remaining between them. The germline CDR1 and CDR2 sequences are SQVTM and ANQGSEA. The CDR3 spells CSVEEGTAGTQYF. The CDR3 bases are TGCAGCGTTGAAGAGGGAACCGCGGGGACCCAGTACTTC.